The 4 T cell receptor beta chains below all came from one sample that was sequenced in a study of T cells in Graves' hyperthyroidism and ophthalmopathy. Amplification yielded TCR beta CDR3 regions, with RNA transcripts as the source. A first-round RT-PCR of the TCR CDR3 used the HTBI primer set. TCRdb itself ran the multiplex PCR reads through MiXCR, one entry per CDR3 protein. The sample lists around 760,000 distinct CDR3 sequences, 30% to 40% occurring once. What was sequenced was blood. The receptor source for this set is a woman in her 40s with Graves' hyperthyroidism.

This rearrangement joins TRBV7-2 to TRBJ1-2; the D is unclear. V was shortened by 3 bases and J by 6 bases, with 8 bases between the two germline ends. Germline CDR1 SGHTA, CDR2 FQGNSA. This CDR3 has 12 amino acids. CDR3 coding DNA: TGTGCCAGCAGCTTGTGGGCGGATGGCTACACCTTC. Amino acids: CASSLWADGYTF.

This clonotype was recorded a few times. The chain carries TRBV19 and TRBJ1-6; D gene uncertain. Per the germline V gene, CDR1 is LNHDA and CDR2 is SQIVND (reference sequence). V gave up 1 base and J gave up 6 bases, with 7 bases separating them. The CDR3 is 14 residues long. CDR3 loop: CASSIARINSPLHF. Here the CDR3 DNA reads TGTGCCAGTAGTATAGCCCGGATTAATTCACCCCTCCACTTT. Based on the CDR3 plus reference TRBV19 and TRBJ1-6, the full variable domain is DGGITQSPKYLFRKEGQNVTLSCEQNLNHDAMYWYRQDPGQGLRLIYYSQIVNDFQKGDIAEGYSVSREKKESFPLTVTSAQKNPTAFYLCASSIARINSPLHFGNGTRLTVT.

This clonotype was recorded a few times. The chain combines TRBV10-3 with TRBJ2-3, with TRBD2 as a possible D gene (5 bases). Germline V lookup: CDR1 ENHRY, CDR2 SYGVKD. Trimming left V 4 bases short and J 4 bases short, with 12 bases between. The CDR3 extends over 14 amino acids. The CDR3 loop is CAISVAGDPDTQYF. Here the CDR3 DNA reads TGTGCCATCAGTGTCGCCGGGGATCCAGATACGCAGTATTTT.

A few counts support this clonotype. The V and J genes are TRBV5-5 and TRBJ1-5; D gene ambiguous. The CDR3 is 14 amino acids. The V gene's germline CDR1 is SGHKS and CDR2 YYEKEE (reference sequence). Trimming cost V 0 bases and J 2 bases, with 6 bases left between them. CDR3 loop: CASSLEDRNQPQHF. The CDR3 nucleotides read TGTGCCAGCAGCTTGGAGGACCGCAATCAGCCCCAGCATTTT.